This is a list of T cell receptor beta chains from one sample in a study of blood T cells in healthy people across ages. Each CDR3 protein is one row after TCRdb ran MiXCR on the 5' RACE reads. This table holds a few hundred thousand distinct CDR3 sequences, roughly half found once. Sequenced input: blood. These receptors all come from a man between 60 and 75 years old in good health. The CDR3 runs from the conserved cysteine through the conserved F or W. A D gene is named only where the DNA matches it firmly. Size is omitted from some rows. Given values are once, few, many or a class for expanded clones.

v_gene	j_gene	len	abundance	d_gene	CDR3nt	CDR3aa
TRBV5-1	TRBJ2-3	15	.	TRBD2	TGCGCCAGCAGCACGACTAGCAGGAGCACAGATACGCAGTATTTT	CASSTTSRSTDTQYF
TRBV20-1	TRBJ2-1	15	.	TRBD2	TGCAGTGCTAGAGAGGGCGGGAGGTTCTACAATGAGCAGTTCTTC	CSAREGGRFYNEQFF
TRBV6-6	TRBJ1-1	14	.	TRBD1	TGTGCCAGTGGGGACAGGGGAGGTAACACTAAAGCTTTCTTT	CASGDRGGNTKAFF
TRBV29-1	TRBJ2-1	13	.	.	TGCAGCGCTTTAGCGGCCCCGAACAATGAGCAGTTCTTC	CSALAAPNNEQFF
TRBV4-2	TRBJ2-5	16	few	.	TGTGCCAGCAGCCAAGAGGAGTGGTCTTCCCGAGAGACCCAGTACTTC	CASSQEEWSSRETQYF
TRBV29-1	TRBJ2-5	12	.	TRBD2	TGCAGCGGCGACAGCCGGGGGGGGACCCAGTACTTC	CSGDSRGGTQYF
TRBV4-2	TRBJ2-1	15	.	TRBD2	TGTGCCAGCAGCAAGTTAGCGGGGGGTAACAATGAGCAGTTCTTC	CASSKLAGGNNEQFF
TRBV20-1	TRBJ2-7	13	.	TRBD2	TGCAGTGCCGGAAGCGGGAGGGTTTACGAGCAGTACTTC	CSAGSGRVYEQYF
TRBV3-1	TRBJ1-2	12	.	.	TGTGCCAGCGGACAGTCGAACTATGGCTACACCTTC	CASGQSNYGYTF
TRBV5-1	TRBJ1-6	18	.	TRBD1	TGCGCCAGCAGCCCGGCGGGGACAGGTAGCTCCTATAATTCACCCCTCCACTTT	CASSPAGTGSSYNSPLHF
TRBV20-1	TRBJ2-7	14	.	TRBD2	TGCAGTGCTCCCCGGACTAGCGGGAGGTGCGAGCAGTACTTC	CSAPRTSGRCEQYF
TRBV12-3/TRBV12-4	TRBJ1-2	15	.	TRBD1	TGTGCCAGCAGCACGGACAGGGGGCGAGGCTATGGCTACACCTTC	CASSTDRGRGYGYTF
TRBV6-2/TRBV6-3	TRBJ2-1	17	.	TRBD1	TGTGCCAGCAGTTATACCTCGGGACAGAGCTCCTACAATGAGCAGTTCTTC	CASSYTSGQSSYNEQFF
TRBV20-1	TRBJ2-4	18	.	TRBD2	TGCAGTGCTAGGGCGAACCCGGGACTAGCGGGAGAGAGGGCCATTCAGTACTTC	CSARANPGLAGERAIQYF
TRBV7-6	TRBJ2-1	15	.	TRBD2	TGTGCCAGCAGCTTAATGCGCGGGGGGGCCTATGAGCAGTTCTTC	CASSLMRGGAYEQFF
TRBV6-1	TRBJ1-2	13	many	.	TGTGCCAGCACCCCAGCCAGGCTCGCAGGCTACACCTTC	CASTPARLAGYTF
TRBV11-2	TRBJ1-5	13	.	TRBD1	TGTGCCAGCAGCCGGGACAGGCTTCAGCCCCAGCATTTT	CASSRDRLQPQHF
TRBV5-5	TRBJ1-6	14	.	.	TGTGCCAGCAGCTTGGCCCCGAAAAATTCACCCCTCCACTTT	CASSLAPKNSPLHF
TRBV29-1	TRBJ2-1	14	.	TRBD2	TGCAGCGTCCTTAGCGGGAGAGCTAACAATGAGCAGTTCTTC	CSVLSGRANNEQFF
TRBV20-1	TRBJ1-4	12	.	.	TGCAGTGCTAGAGAATATAATGAAAAACTGTTTTTT	CSAREYNEKLFF
TRBV29-1	TRBJ2-1	17	.	TRBD2	TGCAGCGTTGAAGACTGGACTAGCGAGGTCTCCTACAATGAGCAGTTCTTC	CSVEDWTSEVSYNEQFF
TRBV9	TRBJ2-7	15	.	.	TGTGCCAGCAGCCCACTAAGGGACGGCACCTACGAGCAGTACTTC	CASSPLRDGTYEQYF
TRBV7-2	TRBJ1-5	15	once	.	TGTGCCAGCAGCTTAGAGGGGCACGGCAATCAGCCCCAGCATTTT	CASSLEGHGNQPQHF
TRBV29-1	TRBJ2-5	14	once	.	TGCAGCGTTGATGAAATCCTACCTCGAGAGACCCAGTACTTC	CSVDEILPRETQYF
TRBV27	TRBJ2-3	14	.	.	TGCGCCAGCAGTTTATCGAAGGCCGCAGATACGCAGTATTTT	CASSLSKAADTQYF
TRBV7-2	TRBJ2-1	16	few	TRBD2	TGTGCCAGCAGCACCACGACTAGCGCCCTTTTCAATGAGCAGTTCTTC	CASSTTTSALFNEQFF
TRBV7-2	TRBJ2-1	18	few	TRBD2	TGTGCCAGCAGCTTAGACCCTCAGGGGCGGGAGGGCCGAAATGAGCAGTTCTTC	CASSLDPQGREGRNEQFF
TRBV11-1	TRBJ1-6	15	.	.	TGTGCCAGCAGCTTATCCGACGGGTTACGCTCACCCCTCCACTTT	CASSLSDGLRSPLHF
TRBV5-6	TRBJ1-2	15	few	.	TGTGCCAGCAGCTTGGAAGCACAGATCAACTATGGCTACACCTTC	CASSLEAQINYGYTF
TRBV7-9	TRBJ2-6	16	many	.	TGTGCCAGCAGCTTAGCGCTAGGGATCGGGGCCAACGTCCTGACTTTC	CASSLALGIGANVLTF
TRBV20-1	TRBJ2-4	17	.	TRBD2	TGCAGTGCTAGAGCGGGACTACTAGCAATGACCAAAACCATTCAGTACTTC	CSARAGLLAMTKTIQYF
TRBV20-1	TRBJ2-7	13	few	.	TGCAGTGCCGCCCCACCCAGCTCCTACGAGCAGTACTTC	CSAAPPSSYEQYF
TRBV29-1	TRBJ1-1	11	once	.	TGCAGCGTTGCGAAGAACACTGAAGCTTTCTTT	CSVAKNTEAFF
TRBV6-6	TRBJ2-1	15	.	TRBD2	TGTGCCAGCAGTAAACGGGGGACTACAACCGATGAGCAGTTCTTC	CASSKRGTTTDEQFF
TRBV11-2	TRBJ2-5	17	once	TRBD2	TGTGCCAGCAGCTATCCGGGACTAGCGAGGGGTGGTGAGACCCAGTACTTC	CASSYPGLARGGETQYF
TRBV29-1	TRBJ1-1	12	.	TRBD1	TGCAGTGGTGGGACAGGGGGAACTGAAGCTTTCTTT	CSGGTGGTEAFF
TRBV27	TRBJ2-5	18	.	TRBD2	TGTGCCAGCAGTTTATCGGCGGCTAGCGGGGGGAGCAGGGAGACCCAGTACTTC	CASSLSAASGGSRETQYF
TRBV4-1	TRBJ2-1	16	.	TRBD1	TGCGCCAGCAGCCAAGGTCTAGGGACAGGGGCGAATGAGCAGTTCTTC	CASSQGLGTGANEQFF
TRBV12-3/TRBV12-4	TRBJ2-1	13	few	.	TGTGCCAGCAGAACTAGTTCCTACAATGAGCAGTTCTTC	CASRTSSYNEQFF
TRBV6-5	TRBJ2-3	14	.	.	TGTGGCAGCAGTTATGTAGGGATCACAGATACGCAGTATTTT	CGSSYVGITDTQYF
TRBV7-8	TRBJ2-1	16	.	TRBD1	TGTGCCAGCAGAAGAACAGGGGGCGCTTCCTACAATGAGCAGTTCTTC	CASRRTGGASYNEQFF
TRBV12-3/TRBV12-4	TRBJ1-2	15	few	TRBD1	TGTGCCAGCAGTTTTGACAGGGTAGGCCCTTATGGCTACACCTTC	CASSFDRVGPYGYTF
TRBV27	TRBJ2-2	15	.	.	TGTGCCAGCAGTCACGGACGGACTAACACCGGGGAGCTGTTTTTT	CASSHGRTNTGELFF
TRBV12-3/TRBV12-4	TRBJ1-2	10	.	.	TGTGCCGGCAGTTTGGGAGGCTACACCTTC	CAGSLGGYTF
TRBV6-2/TRBV6-3	TRBJ2-1	11	.	.	TGTGCCAGCAGCCGTCAAGAGACCCAGTTCTTC	CASSRQETQFF